This T cell receptor beta chain was recorded in a study of blood T cell repertoires in COVID-19. Clones were sequenced by immunoSEQ multiplex PCR, and TCRdb holds only the in-frame ones, with some missing. The table has tens of thousands of clones, roughly 80% seen once. The source of this sequence is a woman at least 80 years old with acute or convalescent COVID-19. Material for sequencing was peripheral blood.

The CDR3 loop reads CATSGGQGEQYF. DNA of the CDR3: TGTGCCACCAGCGGGGGACAGGGGGAGCAGTACTTC. V and J are TRBV15 and TRBJ2-7; 10 bases fit TRBD1. The CDR3 spans 12 residues. Per germline, CDR1 LNHNV and CDR2 YYDKDF (reference sequence). With V trimmed by 5 bases and J by 7 bases, 2 bases remained unmatched. Variable domain in full (rest from reference TRBV15 and TRBJ2-7): DAMVIQNPRYQVTQFGKPVTLSCSQTLNHNVMYWYQQKSSQAPKLLFHYYDKDFNNEADTPDNFQSRRPNTSFCFLDIRSPGLGDTAMYLCATSGGQGEQYFGPGTRLTVT.